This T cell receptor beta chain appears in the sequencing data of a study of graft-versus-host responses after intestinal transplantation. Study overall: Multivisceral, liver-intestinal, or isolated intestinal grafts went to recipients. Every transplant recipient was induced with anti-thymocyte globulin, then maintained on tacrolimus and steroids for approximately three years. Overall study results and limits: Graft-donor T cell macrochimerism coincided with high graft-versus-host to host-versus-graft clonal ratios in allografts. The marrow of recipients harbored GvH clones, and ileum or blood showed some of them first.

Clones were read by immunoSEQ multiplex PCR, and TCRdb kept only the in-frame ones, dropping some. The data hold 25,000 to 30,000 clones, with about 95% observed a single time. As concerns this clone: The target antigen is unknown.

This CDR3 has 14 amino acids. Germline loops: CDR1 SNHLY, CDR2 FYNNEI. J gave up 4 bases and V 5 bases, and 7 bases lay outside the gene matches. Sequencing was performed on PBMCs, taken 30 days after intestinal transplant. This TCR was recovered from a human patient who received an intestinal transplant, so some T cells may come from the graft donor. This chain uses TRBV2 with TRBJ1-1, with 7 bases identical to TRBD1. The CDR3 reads CASSRQGRSTEAFF. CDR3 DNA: TGTGCCAGCAGTCGACAGGGAAGAAGCACTGAAGCTTTCTTT. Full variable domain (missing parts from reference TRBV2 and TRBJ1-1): EPEVTQTPSHQVTQMGQEVILRCVPISNHLYFYWYRQILGQKVEFLVSFYNNEISEKSEIFDDQFSVERPDGSNFTLKIRSTKLEDSAMYFCASSRQGRSTEAFFGQGTRLTVV.